What follows are 32 T cell receptor beta chains derived from one specimen sequenced in a study of Graves' ophthalmopathy and Graves' hyperthyroidism. The authors amplified TCR beta CDR3 regions from RNA transcripts. In the first round, RT-PCR was carried out with HTBI primers, and a multiplex PCR formed the second round. Each CDR3 protein is one row after TCRdb ran MiXCR on the multiplex PCR reads. The data contain 350,000 to 450,000 distinct CDR3 sequences, around 19% of them singletons. Sequenced input: peripheral blood. These receptors came from a woman between 18 and 29 years old with Graves' ophthalmopathy.

This clonotype was recorded at least ten times. The J gene is TRBJ1-1, the V gene TRBV30, with 7 bases identical to TRBD1. CDR1 is GTSNPN and CDR2 is SVGIG in the germline V gene (reference sequence). Unmatched junction bases numbered 6, after V lost 8 bases and J lost 6 bases. The CDR3 runs to 11 residues. CDR3 sequence (DNA): TGTGCCCGGGCGGGGACAGCTGAAGCTTTCTTT. Translated, it gives CARAGTAEAFF. Supplemented by reference TRBV30 and TRBJ1-1, the full variable domain reads SQTIHQWPATLVQPVGSPLSLECTVEGTSNPNLYWYRQAAGRGLQLLFYSVGIGQISSEVPQNLSASRPQDRQFILSSKKLLLSDSGFYLCARAGTAEAFFGQGTRLTVV.

The chain uses TRBV6-5 and TRBJ1-2; D gene unclear. This CDR3 contains 16 residues. Germline V gives CDR1 MNHEY, CDR2 SVGAGI. Between the trimmed V and J ends, which lost 2 bases and 0 bases, there was a span of 13 bases. The CDR3 DNA follows: TGTGCCAGCAGTTACGCAACGACCCCTTCTAACTATGGCTACACCTTC. It translates to CASSYATTPSNYGYTF.

This clonotype was seen many times. This chain uses TRBV6-1 with TRBJ2-7, with no clear D. The CDR3 is 13 residues long. Germline V gene data show CDR1 as MNHNS and CDR2 as SASEGT. Trimming took 6 bases from V and 3 from J, leaving 12 bases between them. CDR3 in DNA: TGTGCCAGCAGCGTACAGTTGAGCTACGAGCAGTACTTC. Its protein product is CASSVQLSYEQYF.

The sample holds many counts of this clonotype. The rearrangement uses TRBV7-2 and TRBJ2-7; 10 nucleotides match TRBD2. The CDR3 sequence is 19 residues long. Trimming at V came to 5 bases and at J to 2 bases, leaving 18 bases not matched to a gene. Germline V CDR1 and CDR2: SGHTA, FQGNSA. DNA for the CDR3: TGTGCCAGCAGCGGCGTCAATCTCGGGCCTAGCGGGAGTCCCTACGAGCAGTACTTC. Encoded protein: CASSGVNLGPSGSPYEQYF.

This clonotype has ten or more counts. The chain is built from TRBV2 and TRBJ2-7, with D unresolved. The CDR3 is 13 residues long. CDR1 and CDR2 from the germline V gene are SNHLY and FYNNEI. V gave up 4 bases and J gave up 0 bases, with 7 bases separating them. In nucleotides, the CDR3 is TGTGCCAGCAGTGTTGTGCCCTCCTACGAGCAGTACTTC. This codes for CASSVVPSYEQYF.

To note about this clonotype: A much larger clone differs from this one at a single base, so this may be a read error. The gene calls are TRBV18 and TRBJ2-5; weak D call: TRBD1 (6 bases). The germline CDR1 and CDR2 sequences are KGHSH and LQKENI. This CDR3 is 15 amino acids long. The DNA for the CDR3 is TGTGCCAGCTCACCTTTCCCGGACAGTGTGGAGACCCGGTACTTC. This encodes CASSPFPDSVETRYF.

This clonotype was detected many times. This chain uses TRBV11-2 with TRBJ1-2; 8 nucleotides line up with TRBD1. Per the germline V gene, CDR1 is SGHAT and CDR2 is FQNNGV. The CDR3 has 12 residues. V dropped 4 bases and J dropped 8; count of bases not matched to a gene: 3. The CDR3, as DNA: TGTGCCAGCAGCTACAGGGGGTTCGGCTACACCTTC. It encodes CASSYRGFGYTF.

The CDR3 sequence is CAISESGDGYTF. For the CDR3, the DNA is TGTGCCATCAGTGAGTCAGGGGATGGCTACACCTTC. The gene calls are TRBV10-3 and TRBJ1-2; D perhaps matches TRBD1 (5 bases). The germline V gene has CDR1 ENHRY and CDR2 SYGVKD. CDR3 length: 12 amino acids. Trimming removed 0 bases from V and 6 bases from J, with 5 bases in between.

This clonotype was seen many times. The chain carries TRBV5-6 and TRBJ2-7; TRBD2 matches 16 bases. The J segment lost 5 bases and the V segment lost 4 bases, leaving 9 bases of the junction unmatched. The CDR3 runs to 17 residues. Germline lookup yields CDR1 SGHDT and CDR2 YYEEEE. The CDR3 region is CASSPGLAGGPRNEQYF. The CDR3 region has the DNA TGTGCCAGCAGCCCGGGACTAGCGGGAGGGCCGAGGAACGAGCAGTACTTC.

This clonotype showed up many times. The V gene is TRBV11-2, the J gene TRBJ1-6, with TRBD1 matching over 8 bases. This CDR3 has 14 residues. Looked up from germline, CDR1 is SGHAT and CDR2 is FQNNGV. The J segment lost 9 bases and the V segment lost 1 base, leaving 2 bases of the junction unmatched. The CDR3 nucleotides are TGTGCCAGCAGCTTAGGACAGGGGAGTTCACCCCTCCACTTT. It codes for CASSLGQGSSPLHF.

There are many counts of this clonotype. The chain uses TRBV6-5 and TRBJ1-1; 8 nucleotides match TRBD1. Per the germline V gene, CDR1 is MNHEY and CDR2 is SVGAGI. V trimming: 6 bases; J trimming: 7 bases; junction bases outside the gene matches: 4. The CDR3 totals 12 residues. The DNA of the CDR3 is TGTGCCAGCAGAAGGACAGGGAGTGAAGCTTTCTTT. It specifies CASRRTGSEAFF.

This clonotype was detected many times. The J gene is TRBJ1-2, the V gene TRBV19, with no clear D. Trimming removed 6 bases at V and 10 bases at J, with 15 bases between. CDR1 LNHDA and CDR2 SQIVND come from the germline V gene (reference sequence). This CDR3 comprises 12 residues. The CDR3 spells CASSFRGMDYTF. CDR3 nucleotide sequence: TGTGCCAGTAGCTTCCGTGGCATGGACTACACCTTC.

This clonotype was picked up many times. J is TRBJ2-5 and V is TRBV7-6; tentatively, D is TRBD2 (6 bases). This CDR3 contains 17 residues. Deletions cut 4 bases from V and 2 bases from J, with 20 bases between. Germline assignment: CDR1 SGHVS and CDR2 FNYEAQ. The CDR3 here is CASSSLDGLAIQETQYF. The CDR3 DNA reads as TGTGCCAGCAGCTCCCTCGATGGGCTAGCGATACAAGAGACCCAGTACTTC.

This clonotype appeared many times. This chain links TRBV20-1 with TRBJ2-7; TRBD2 matches 8 bases. This CDR3 region has 15 residues. Germline V lookup: CDR1 DFQATT, CDR2 SNEGSKA (reference sequence). Trimming cost V 5 bases and J 1 base; bases outside gene matches: 10. The CDR3: CSALSLAGWSYEQYF. CDR3 coding DNA: TGCAGTGCTCTCTCCTTAGCGGGATGGTCCTACGAGCAGTACTTC.

This clonotype was recorded a few times. The V call is TRBV6-1, the J call TRBJ2-2, with 7 bases matching TRBD2. Looked up from germline, CDR1 is MNHNS and CDR2 is SASEGT. The CDR3 contains 17 residues. The J segment lost 4 bases and the V segment lost 4 bases, leaving 12 bases of the junction unmatched. CDR3 sequence reads: CASSGGLAETSTGELFF. The DNA of the CDR3 is TGTGCCAGCAGTGGGGGTCTAGCGGAAACATCCACCGGGGAGCTGTTTTTT.

This clonotype occurred many times. CDR3 protein: CASRPIAGRHQETQYF. CDR3 nucleotides: TGTGCCAGCAGGCCCATAGCCGGGAGACACCAAGAGACCCAGTACTTC. The chain employs TRBV11-2 and TRBJ2-5; possibly TRBD2 for D (6 bases). In germline, CDR1 is SGHAT, CDR2 FQNNGV. The length of the CDR3 is 16 residues. V was cut by 6 bases and J by 0 bases, with 17 bases left in between.

This clonotype has a single count. The chain couples TRBV4-3 to TRBJ2-2; D uncertain. The CDR3 consists of 14 residues. Germline V gives CDR1 LGHNA, CDR2 YSLEER. Trimming left V 1 base short and J 7 bases short, with 10 bases between. The CDR3 here is CASSQVVTYGELFF. DNA for the CDR3: TGCGCCAGCAGCCAAGTTGTTACTTACGGGGAGCTGTTTTTT.

This clonotype was picked up many times. The chain couples TRBV30 to TRBJ2-7; D uncertain. Per the germline V gene, CDR1 is GTSNPN and CDR2 is SVGIG (reference sequence). The V end lost 0 bases, the J end lost 3 bases, and 15 bases lay between the germline ends. This CDR3 is built from 15 residues. Written as DNA, the CDR3 is TGTGCCTGGAGTGTACTCCAAGGTAAAGGCTACGAGCAGTACTTC. It codes for CAWSVLQGKGYEQYF.

This clonotype was observed many times. This chain links TRBV28 with TRBJ1-5, with D possibly TRBD1 on 5 matching bases. V lost 4 bases and J 2 bases, leaving 21 bases between the germline ends. CDR3 size: 18 residues. Germline V CDR1 and CDR2: MDHEN, SYDVKM. DNA of the CDR3: TGTGCCAGCAGTTCCCTTGGGGGGGATGGATGGGGCAATCAGCCCCAGCATTTT. This sequence encodes CASSSLGGDGWGNQPQHF.

There are a few counts of this clonotype. The genes are TRBV27 and TRBJ2-5, with D perhaps matching TRBD1 or TRBD2 (5 bases each). V lost 4 bases and J lost 7, with 13 bases in between. The CDR3 spans 13 residues. The V gene's germline CDR1 is MNHEY and CDR2 SMNVEV (reference sequence). In DNA, the CDR3 is TGTGCCAGCAGTTGGCAGGGAGAGGGGACCCAGTACTTC. It encodes CASSWQGEGTQYF.

This clonotype came up many times. The chain employs TRBV29-1 and TRBJ1-1; possibly TRBD1 for D (5 bases). CDR3 length: 13 amino acids. Germline assignment: CDR1 SQVTM and CDR2 ANQGSEA. Trimming stripped 7 bases from V and 2 bases from J, with 14 bases between. CDR3 DNA sequence: TGCAGCGGGGGGGGGACTCTTAACACTGAAGCTTTCTTT. Its protein is CSGGGTLNTEAFF.

This clonotype was found many times. This chain joins TRBV6-5 and TRBJ2-5, with 7 bases matching TRBD2. With 2 bases clipped from V and 5 bases from J, the junction kept 5 bases outside the gene matches. This CDR3 comprises 14 residues. Germline CDR1 MNHEY, CDR2 SVGAGI. The CDR3 spells CASSYGAGDETQYF. In DNA form, the CDR3 reads TGTGCCAGCAGTTACGGGGCGGGAGATGAGACCCAGTACTTC.

This clonotype was counted ten times or more. The rearrangement uses TRBV7-2 and TRBJ1-1; D may be TRBD1 (6 bases). Germline V gene data show CDR1 as SGHTA and CDR2 as FQGNSA. Trimming stripped 0 bases from V and 8 bases from J, with 22 bases between. This CDR3 region has 17 residues. The CDR3 DNA reads as TGTGCCAGCAGCTTAGCCCTTAAAACGGGGGCCGCGAGGGAAGCTTTCTTT. Translation gives CASSLALKTGAAREAFF.

Only one count was recorded for this clonotype. J is TRBJ2-7 and V is TRBV28, with D unclear. From germline, CDR1 is MDHEN and CDR2 SYDVKM. Trimming took 3 bases from V and 2 from J, leaving 11 bases between them. The CDR3 extends over 14 amino acids. Here the CDR3 reads CASSFPTETYEQYF. CDR3 coding DNA: TGTGCCAGCAGTTTCCCGACGGAAACCTACGAGCAGTACTTC.

Many counts were recorded for this clonotype. The chain combines TRBV11-3 with TRBJ2-7; D perhaps matches TRBD1 (7 bases). V shed 2 bases and J shed 3 bases, with 20 bases lying between them. This CDR3 comprises 17 residues. Germline V CDR1 and CDR2: SGHNT, YENEEA. DNA for the CDR3: TGTGCCAGCAGCTTAAGGGGCCGACAGGGCGGGGACTACGAGCAGTACTTC. This gives the protein CASSLRGRQGGDYEQYF. Combining the CDR3 with reference TRBV11-3 and TRBJ2-7 gives the whole variable domain EAGVVQSPRYKIIEKKQPVAFWCNPISGHNTLYWYLQNLGQGPELLIRYENEEAVDDSQLPKDRFSAERLKGVDSTLKIQPAELGDSAVYLCASSLRGRQGGDYEQYFGPGTRLTVT.

This clonotype was counted ten times or more. J is TRBJ2-6 and V is TRBV12-3 or TRBV12-4; D unclear. V lost 3 bases and J lost 0, with 6 bases in between. The CDR3 has 15 amino acids. The CDR3 bases are TGTGCCAGCAGTTTGTTTTCCTCTGGGGCCAACGTCCTGACTTTC. Translating it yields CASSLFSSGANVLTF.

This clonotype has at least ten counts. V and J are TRBV7-2 and TRBJ2-5; TRBD1 aligns across 8 bases. Germline V gives CDR1 SGHTA, CDR2 FQGNSA. The CDR3 spans 15 residues. Germline trimming cut 3 bases from V and 4 bases from J; bases unmatched to any gene: 7. The CDR3 coding sequence is TGTGCCAGCAGCTTCAGGACAGGGATATTAGAGACCCAGTACTTC. Amino acid sequence: CASSFRTGILETQYF. Using reference TRBV7-2 and TRBJ2-5 for the parts outside the CDR3, the full variable domain is GAGVSQSPSNKVTEKGKDVELRCDPISGHTALYWYRQSLGQGLEFLIYFQGNSAPDKSGLPSDRFSAERTGGSVSTLTIQRTQQEDSAVYLCASSFRTGILETQYFGPGTRLLVL.

This clonotype has a count of ten or more. The chain has TRBV6-5 and TRBJ1-2; D perhaps matches TRBD1 (5 bases). Trimming pared 2 bases from V and 4 bases from J, leaving 11 bases between. CDR1 is MNHEY and CDR2 is SVGAGI in the germline V gene. The CDR3 consists of 14 residues. Written as DNA, the CDR3 is TGTGCCAGCAGTTACCTCCCGGGGGGCTATGGCTACACCTTC. It specifies CASSYLPGGYGYTF.

This clonotype was observed at least ten times. The gene calls are TRBV7-2 and TRBJ2-5, with D possibly TRBD1 on 6 matching bases. Trimming removed 6 bases from V and 4 bases from J, with 18 bases in between. The CDR3 loop spans 15 amino acids. Per the germline V gene, CDR1 is SGHTA and CDR2 is FQGNSA. CDR3 in amino acids: CASRDTGTSPETQYF. DNA of the CDR3: TGTGCCAGCAGGGACACCGGGACAAGCCCAGAGACCCAGTACTTC.

The chain links TRBV19 to TRBJ2-7; D gene ambiguous. This CDR3 is 14 amino acids long. V lost 2 bases and J 2 bases, leaving 10 bases between the germline ends. CDR1 is LNHDA and CDR2 is SQIVND in the germline V gene (reference sequence). The CDR3, as DNA: TGTGCCAGTAGTATAAACAGCCTTACCTACGAGCAGTACTTC. Translation: CASSINSLTYEQYF.

The V and J genes are TRBV6-1 and TRBJ1-2; D might be TRBD1 (5 bases). The CDR3 has 13 residues. The V gene's germline CDR1 is MNHNS and CDR2 SASEGT. The germline V and J ends were trimmed by 7 bases and 3 bases, with 12 bases remaining between them. The CDR3 DNA follows: TGTGCCAGCACCAACCCAGGGTACTATGGCTACACCTTC. Its translation is CASTNPGYYGYTF.

This clonotype was counted many times. The V call is TRBV6-5, the J call TRBJ2-2, with D possibly TRBD2 on 5 matching bases. There are 17 residues in the CDR3. The V gene's germline CDR1 is MNHEY and CDR2 SVGAGI. Trimming shortened V by 3 bases and J by 8 bases, and 22 bases separated the two germline ends. The CDR3 loop is CASSYAKADGFGGELFF. The CDR3 DNA follows: TGTGCCAGCAGTTATGCGAAAGCGGACGGGTTCGGGGGGGAGCTGTTTTTT.